The clone carrying this T cell receptor (beta chain) was observed a few times. Antigen: not known. These data are taken from a study of vaccination effects on CD4 cells after COVID-19. Antigen-specific CD4+ T cells were expanded with viral peptide pools in the ViraFEST assay before sequencing. A roughly 10-day culture period preceded the isolation of CD4+ T cells. PCR confirmed that the person was infected with SARS-CoV-2 between March and December 2020. With an HIV-1 Nef peptide pool, the negative control culture was set up. V was pared by 2 bases and J by 2 bases, with 11 bases of the junction left unmatched. CDR3 length: 18 amino acids. Germline V gene sequence: CDR1 MNHEY, CDR2 SVGEGT. Sequencing was performed with immunoSEQ multiplex PCR; in TCRdb, only in-frame clones are kept and a portion is missing. The sample records under 60,000 clones, 76% being singletons.

The source is a human donor who had a prior SARS-CoV-2 infection. The rearrangement links TRBV6-2 or TRBV6-3 to TRBJ2-1; 8 bases map to TRBD2. Specimen: CD4+ T cells from PBMCs cultured with HIV peptides, collected before COVID-19 vaccination. Stated subset: HIV-1 Nef peptide pool negative control/reference culture. The CDR3 DNA sequence: TGTGCCAGCAGTTACGTCGGCGTCTACGGGAGGGCCTACAATGAGCAGTTCTTC. Translating gives CASSYVGVYGRAYNEQFF.